These 7 T cell receptor beta chains were sequenced from one sample in a study of radiotherapy plus CTLA-4 blockade in lung cancer. Only in-frame clones appear in the TCRdb table, and some are missing; sequencing was by immunoSEQ multiplex PCR. The repertoire holds tens of thousands of clones, with around 87% as singletons. The sample here was peripheral blood, taken from a patient treated with radiotherapy plus ipilimumab. Source of these receptors: a human donor with non-small cell lung cancer that progressed on radiotherapy plus ipilimumab.

The chain joins TRBV29-1 to TRBJ1-1; 7 nucleotides align to TRBD1. V trimming: 2 bases; J trimming: 0 bases; junction bases outside the gene matches: 6. Germline V lookup: CDR1 SQVTM, CDR2 ANQGSEA. This CDR3 contains 15 residues. The CDR3 sequence is CSVEMPTGMNTEAFF. Written as DNA, the CDR3 is TGCAGCGTTGAAATGCCGACAGGGATGAACACTGAAGCTTTCTTT. Complete variable domain (other parts from reference TRBV29-1 and TRBJ1-1): SAVISQKPSRDICQRGTSLTIQCQVDSQVTMMFWYRQQPGQSLTLIATANQGSEATYESGFVIDKFPISRPNLTFSTLTVSNMSPEDSSIYLCSVEMPTGMNTEAFFGQGTRLTVV.

In this sample, this clone turned up a few times. The chain employs TRBV10-3 and TRBJ2-1, with D maybe TRBD2 (5 bases). V gave up 4 bases and J gave up 8 bases, with 6 bases separating them. This CDR3 has 11 amino acids. Germline values: CDR1 ENHRY, CDR2 SYGVKD. The CDR3 DNA is TGTGCCATCAGTGGCGGGTATGAGCAGTTCTTC. It specifies CAISGGYEQFF.

The chain employs TRBV5-1 and TRBJ2-1, with 9 bases lining up with TRBD2. Losses at the gene ends were 0 bases for V and 7 bases for J; bases not matched to a gene: 2. Looked up from germline, CDR1 is SGHRS and CDR2 is YFSETQ. This CDR3 is built from 14 residues. The CDR3 spells CASSLVAGDNEQFF. The CDR3 nucleotides are TGCGCCAGCAGCTTGGTAGCGGGGGATAATGAGCAGTTCTTC.

Comments on this clone: The same CDR3 also results from other DNA sequences found in this sample. The gene calls are TRBV5-1 and TRBJ1-2; 7 nucleotides match TRBD1. Losses at the gene ends were 0 bases for V and 6 bases for J; bases not matched to a gene: 2. The CDR3 runs 13 residues. Germline V gives CDR1 SGHRS, CDR2 YFSETQ. The CDR3 reads CASSLGQGDGYTF. CDR3 bases: TGCGCCAGCAGCTTGGGTCAGGGGGATGGCTACACCTTC.

This chain joins TRBV5-6 and TRBJ1-1; D is perhaps TRBD1 (6 bases). Germline CDR1 SGHDT, CDR2 YYEEEE. V lost 1 base and J lost 1, with 20 bases in between. This CDR3 spans 18 amino acids. CDR3 region: CASSLPISGHLKNTEAFF. CDR3 sequence (DNA): TGTGCCAGCAGCTTGCCTATCTCGGGACACCTGAAGAACACTGAAGCTTTCTTT.

This chain links TRBV2 with TRBJ2-5; 11 bases agree with TRBD1. Trimming cost V 4 bases and J 5 bases; bases outside gene matches: 9. The germline V gene has CDR1 SNHLY and CDR2 FYNNEI. The CDR3 is made up of 16 amino acids. This CDR3 reads CASSVPGQGDRETQYF. The CDR3 bases are TGTGCCAGCAGTGTACCGGGACAGGGGGATCGGGAGACCCAGTACTTC.

J is TRBJ2-1 and V is TRBV25-1; no clear D gene. This CDR3 has 14 residues. The ends were cut back, 7 bases at V and 0 bases at J, with 10 bases in the middle. In germline, CDR1 is MGHDK, CDR2 SYGVNS. CDR3 sequence: CASMGHISYNEQFF. For the CDR3, the DNA is TGTGCCAGCATGGGTCACATCTCCTACAATGAGCAGTTCTTC.